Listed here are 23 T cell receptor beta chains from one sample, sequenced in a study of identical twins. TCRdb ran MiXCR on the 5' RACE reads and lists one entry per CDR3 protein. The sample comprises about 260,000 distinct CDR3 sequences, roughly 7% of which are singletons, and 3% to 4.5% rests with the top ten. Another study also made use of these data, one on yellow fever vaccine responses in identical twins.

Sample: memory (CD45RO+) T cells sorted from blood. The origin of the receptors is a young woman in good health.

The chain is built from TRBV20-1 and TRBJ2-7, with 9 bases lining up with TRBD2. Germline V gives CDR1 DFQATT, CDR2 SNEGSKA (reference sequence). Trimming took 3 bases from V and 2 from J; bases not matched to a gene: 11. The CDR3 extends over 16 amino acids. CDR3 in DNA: TGCAGTGCTAGTGCCGGTGCGACTAGCGGAACCTACGAGCAGTACTTC. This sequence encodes CSASAGATSGTYEQYF.

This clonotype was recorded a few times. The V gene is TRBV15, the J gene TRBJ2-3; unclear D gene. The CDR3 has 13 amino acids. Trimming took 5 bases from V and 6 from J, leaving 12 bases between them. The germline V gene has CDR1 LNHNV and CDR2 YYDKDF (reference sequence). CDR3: CATSLRWLDTQYF. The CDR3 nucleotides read TGTGCCACCAGCCTGAGATGGTTGGATACGCAGTATTTT.

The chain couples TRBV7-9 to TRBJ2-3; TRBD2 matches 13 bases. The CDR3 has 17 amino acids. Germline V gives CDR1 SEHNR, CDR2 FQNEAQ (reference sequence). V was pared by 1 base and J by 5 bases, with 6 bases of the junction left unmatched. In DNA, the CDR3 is TGTGCCAGCAGCTTAGGCGGACTAGCGGGGGTGGTAGATACGCAGTATTTT. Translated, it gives CASSLGGLAGVVDTQYF.

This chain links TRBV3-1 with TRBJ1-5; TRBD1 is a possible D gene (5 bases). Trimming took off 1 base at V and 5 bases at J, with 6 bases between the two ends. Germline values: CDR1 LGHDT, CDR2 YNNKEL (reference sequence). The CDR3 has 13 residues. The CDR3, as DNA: TGTGCCAGCAGCCAAGGAGGGGATCAGCCCCAGCATTTT. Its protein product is CASSQGGDQPQHF.

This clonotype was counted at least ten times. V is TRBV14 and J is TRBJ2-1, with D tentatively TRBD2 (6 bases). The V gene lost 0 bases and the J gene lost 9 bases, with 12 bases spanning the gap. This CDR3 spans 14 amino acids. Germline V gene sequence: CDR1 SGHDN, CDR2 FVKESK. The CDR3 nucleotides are TGTGCCAGCAGCCAAGATCTACTAGCTGGTGAGCAGTTCTTC. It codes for CASSQDLLAGEQFF.

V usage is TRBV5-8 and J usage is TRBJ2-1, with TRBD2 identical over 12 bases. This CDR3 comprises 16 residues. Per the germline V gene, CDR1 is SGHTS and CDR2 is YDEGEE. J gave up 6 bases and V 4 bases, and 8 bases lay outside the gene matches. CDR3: CASSRETSGGGNEQFF. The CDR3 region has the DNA TGTGCCAGCAGCCGAGAGACTAGCGGGGGAGGCAATGAGCAGTTCTTC. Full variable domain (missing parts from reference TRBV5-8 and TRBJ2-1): EAGVTQSPTHLIKTRGQQATLRCSPISGHTSVYWYQQALGLGLQFLLWYDEGEERNRGNFPPRFSGRQFPNYSSELNVNALELEDSALYLCASSRETSGGGNEQFFGPGTRLTVL.

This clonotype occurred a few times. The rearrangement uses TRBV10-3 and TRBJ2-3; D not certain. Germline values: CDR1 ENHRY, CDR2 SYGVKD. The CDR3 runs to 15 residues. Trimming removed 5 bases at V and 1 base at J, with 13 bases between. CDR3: CAISPQNQGTDTQYF. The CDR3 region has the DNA TGTGCCATCAGTCCTCAGAACCAGGGCACAGATACGCAGTATTTT.

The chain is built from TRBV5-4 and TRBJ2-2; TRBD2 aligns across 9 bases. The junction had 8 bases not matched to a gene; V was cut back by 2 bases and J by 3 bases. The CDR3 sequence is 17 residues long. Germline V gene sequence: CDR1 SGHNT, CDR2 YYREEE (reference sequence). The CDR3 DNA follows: TGTGCCAGCAGCTTCAGGCGGGGGGGCCGAGACACCGGGGAGCTGTTTTTT. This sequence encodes CASSFRRGGRDTGELFF. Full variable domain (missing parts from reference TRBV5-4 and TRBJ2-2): ETGVTQSPTHLIKTRGQQVTLRCSSQSGHNTVSWYQQALGQGPQFIFQYYREEENGRGNFPPRFSGLQFPNYSSELNVNALELDDSALYLCASSFRRGGRDTGELFFGEGSRLTVL.

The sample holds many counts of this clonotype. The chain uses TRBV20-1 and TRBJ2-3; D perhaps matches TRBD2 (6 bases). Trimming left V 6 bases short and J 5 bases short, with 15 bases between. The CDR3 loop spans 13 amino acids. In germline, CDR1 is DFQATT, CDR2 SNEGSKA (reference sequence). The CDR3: CSAPWGVGDTQYF. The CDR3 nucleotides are TGCAGTGCCCCCTGGGGGGTTGGAGATACGCAGTATTTT.

The CDR3 sequence: CATSEVAGGEQYF. The CDR3 DNA reads TGTGCCACCAGTGAGGTAGCGGGAGGCGAGCAGTACTTC. The J gene is TRBJ2-7, the V gene TRBV24-1; 10 nucleotides match TRBD2. This CDR3 contains 13 residues. CDR1 and CDR2 (germline): KGHDR, SFDVKD. The ends lost 4 bases at V and 6 bases at J; junction bases unmatched: 2.

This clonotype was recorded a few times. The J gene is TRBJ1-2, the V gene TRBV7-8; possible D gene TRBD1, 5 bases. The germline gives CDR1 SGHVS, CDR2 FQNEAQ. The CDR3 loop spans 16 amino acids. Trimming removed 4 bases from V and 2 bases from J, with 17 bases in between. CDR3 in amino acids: CASSSGTTFSNYGYTF. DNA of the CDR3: TGTGCCAGCAGCTCCGGGACGACTTTTTCCAACTATGGCTACACCTTC.

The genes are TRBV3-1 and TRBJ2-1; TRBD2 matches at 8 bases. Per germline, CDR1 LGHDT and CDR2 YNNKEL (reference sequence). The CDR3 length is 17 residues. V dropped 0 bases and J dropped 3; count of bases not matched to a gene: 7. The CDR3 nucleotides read TGTGCCAGCAGCCAAGAATTTGGCCTAGCGGGCTACAATGAGCAGTTCTTC. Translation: CASSQEFGLAGYNEQFF.

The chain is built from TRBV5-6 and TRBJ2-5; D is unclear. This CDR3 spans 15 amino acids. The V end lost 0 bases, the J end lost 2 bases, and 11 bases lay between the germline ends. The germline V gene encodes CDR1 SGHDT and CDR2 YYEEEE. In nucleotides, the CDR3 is TGTGCCAGCAGCTTGGCCTACTCCGGTCAAGAGACCCAGTACTTC. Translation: CASSLAYSGQETQYF.

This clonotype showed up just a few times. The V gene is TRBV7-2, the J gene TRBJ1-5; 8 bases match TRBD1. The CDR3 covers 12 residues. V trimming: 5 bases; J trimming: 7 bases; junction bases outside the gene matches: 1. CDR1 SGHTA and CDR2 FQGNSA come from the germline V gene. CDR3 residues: CASSRQGQPQHF. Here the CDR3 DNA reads TGTGCCAGCAGCCGACAGGGGCAGCCCCAGCATTTT.

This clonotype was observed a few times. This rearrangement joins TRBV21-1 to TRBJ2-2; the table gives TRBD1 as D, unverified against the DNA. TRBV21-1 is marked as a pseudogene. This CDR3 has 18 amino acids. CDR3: CASSKAPYWKTRGGELFF. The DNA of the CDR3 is TGTGCCAGCAGCAAAGCCCCCTACTGGAAAACGAGGGGCGGGGAGCTGTTTTTT.

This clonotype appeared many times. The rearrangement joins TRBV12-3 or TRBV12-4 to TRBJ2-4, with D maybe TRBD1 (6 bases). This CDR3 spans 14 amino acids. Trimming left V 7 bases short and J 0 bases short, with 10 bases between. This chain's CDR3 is CASKLQGAKNIQYF. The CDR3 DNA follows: TGTGCCAGCAAACTACAGGGAGCCAAAAACATTCAGTACTTC.

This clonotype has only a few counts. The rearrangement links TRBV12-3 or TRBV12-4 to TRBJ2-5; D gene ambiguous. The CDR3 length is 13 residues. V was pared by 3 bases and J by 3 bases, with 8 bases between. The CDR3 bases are TGTGCCAGCAGTTTGAACACCAAAGAGACCCAGTACTTC. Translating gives CASSLNTKETQYF.

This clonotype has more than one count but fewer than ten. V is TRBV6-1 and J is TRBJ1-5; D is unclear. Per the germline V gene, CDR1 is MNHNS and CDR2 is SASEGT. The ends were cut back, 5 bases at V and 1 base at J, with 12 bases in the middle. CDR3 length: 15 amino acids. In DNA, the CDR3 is TGTGCCAGCAGTCCCCGGGAAGAAAGCAATCAGCCCCAGCATTTT. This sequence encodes CASSPREESNQPQHF.

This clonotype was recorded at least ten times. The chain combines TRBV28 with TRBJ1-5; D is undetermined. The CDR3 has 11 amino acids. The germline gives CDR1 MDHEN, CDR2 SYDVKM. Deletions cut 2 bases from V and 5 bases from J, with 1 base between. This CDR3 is CASSLHQPQHF. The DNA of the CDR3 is TGTGCCAGCAGTTTACATCAGCCCCAGCATTTT.

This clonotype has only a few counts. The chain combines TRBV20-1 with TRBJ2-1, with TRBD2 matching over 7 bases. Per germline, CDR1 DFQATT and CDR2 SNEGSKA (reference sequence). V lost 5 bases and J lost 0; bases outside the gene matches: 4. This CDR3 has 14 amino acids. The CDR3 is CSAGLAVSYNEQFF. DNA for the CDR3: TGCAGTGCTGGGCTAGCGGTCTCCTACAATGAGCAGTTCTTC.

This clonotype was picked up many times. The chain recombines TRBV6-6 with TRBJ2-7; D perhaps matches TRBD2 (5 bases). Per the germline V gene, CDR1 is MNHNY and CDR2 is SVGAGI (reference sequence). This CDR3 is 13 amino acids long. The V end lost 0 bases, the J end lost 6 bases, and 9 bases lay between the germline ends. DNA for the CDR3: TGTGCCAGCAGTTACTCTTTAGCGAGCGAGCAGTACTTC. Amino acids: CASSYSLASEQYF.

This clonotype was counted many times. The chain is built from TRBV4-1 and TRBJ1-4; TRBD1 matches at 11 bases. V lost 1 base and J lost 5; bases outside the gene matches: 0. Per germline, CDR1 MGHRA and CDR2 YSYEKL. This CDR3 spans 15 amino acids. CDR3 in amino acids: CASSQGDRGNEKLFF. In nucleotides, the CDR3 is TGCGCCAGCAGCCAAGGGGACAGGGGGAATGAAAAACTGTTTTTT.

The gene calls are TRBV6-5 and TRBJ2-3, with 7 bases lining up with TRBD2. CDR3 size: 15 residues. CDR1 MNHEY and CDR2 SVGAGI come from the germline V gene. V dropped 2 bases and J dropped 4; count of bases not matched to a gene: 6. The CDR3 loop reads CASSYGGLGSDTQYF. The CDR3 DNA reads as TGTGCCAGCAGTTACGGTGGACTAGGTTCAGATACGCAGTATTTT.